Listed below are T cell receptor beta chains from one sample, sequenced in a study of CD8+CD57+ T cells in acquired aplastic anemia. Via MiXCR, TCRdb re-called the reads, giving one row per CDR3 protein. There are 160,000 or so distinct CDR3 sequences in the sample; 60% to 80% occur only once, and about 50% lies in the top ten. The specimen was sorted CD4+, CD8+, or CD8+CD57+ T cells (not recorded which) from PBMCs. These receptors all stem from a human donor with aplastic anemia. Each CDR3 is given with its conserved first and last residue. The order of the fields is J gene, CDR3 length, V gene, D gene, clone size, CDR3 protein, CDR3 DNA. D genes are given only for firm matches. Clone size is shown for a subset of rows, as once, few, many or a class of expanded clone.

TRBJ2-3 | 15 | TRBV5-1 | TRBD1 | . | CASSLGGTVADTQYF | TGCGCCAGCAGCTTGGGTGGGACAGTTGCAGATACGCAGTATTTT
TRBJ2-1 | 18 | TRBV7-2 | . | . | CASSLASQVSLHYNEQFF | TGTGCCAGCAGCTTAGCCAGTCAGGTCTCCTTACATTACAATGAGCAGTTCTTC
TRBJ2-7 | 16 | TRBV7-9 | TRBD2 | . | CASSLRSGGGYNEQYF | TGTGCCAGCAGCTTGAGATCTGGCGGGGGGTACAATGAGCAGTACTTC
TRBJ2-5 | 12 | TRBV7-9 | . | . | CASSSFQETQYF | TGTGCCAGCAGCTCATTTCAAGAGACCCAGTACTTC
TRBJ2-1 | 16 | TRBV4-3 | . | many | CASSHWGDTALNEQFF | TGCGCCAGCAGCCACTGGGGGGACACCGCTCTCAATGAGCAGTTCTTC
TRBJ2-7 | 14 | TRBV5-5 | . | . | CASSVTSLSYEQYF | TGTGCCAGCAGCGTAACTAGTTTGAGCTACGAGCAGTACTTC
TRBJ1-5 | 15 | TRBV19 | . | . | CASSQGLRSNQPQHF | TGTGCCAGTAGTCAAGGGCTCCGTAGCAATCAGCCCCAGCATTTT
TRBJ2-7 | 12 | TRBV29-1 | . | . | CSVAQVWSEQYF | TGCAGCGTTGCGCAGGTTTGGTCCGAGCAGTACTTC
TRBJ2-7 | 14 | TRBV20-1 | TRBD1 | few | CSARGTGDIYEQYF | TGCAGTGCTAGGGGGACAGGGGATATCTACGAGCAGTACTTC
TRBJ1-1 | 16 | TRBV20-1 | . | . | CSAKPRHTATNTEAFF | TGCAGTGCCAAGCCTCGGCACACCGCCACGAACACTGAAGCTTTCTTT
TRBJ2-5 | 15 | TRBV14 | . | . | CASSQGATGWETQYF | TGTGCCAGCAGCCAAGGCGCAACAGGGTGGGAGACCCAGTACTTC
TRBJ2-7 | 15 | TRBV7-2 | TRBD2 | . | CASSWDWGGGYEQYF | TGTGCCAGCAGCTGGGACTGGGGCGGGGGCTACGAGCAGTACTTC
TRBJ2-7 | 14 | TRBV20-1 | TRBD2 | . | CSAHSGRQNYEQYF | TGCAGCGCTCATAGCGGGAGGCAAAACTACGAGCAGTACTTC
TRBJ2-7 | 15 | TRBV9 | . | . | CASSVDPGLSYEQYF | TGTGCCAGCAGCGTAGATCCGGGACTTTCCTACGAGCAGTACTTC
TRBJ2-1 | 14 | TRBV24-1 | . | . | CATSDPTLAREQFF | TGTGCCACCAGTGACCCCACCTTAGCCCGCGAGCAGTTCTTC
TRBJ1-3 | 15 | TRBV9 | . | . | CASSVEGLPGNTIYF | TGTGCCAGCAGCGTAGAGGGACTACCTGGAAACACCATATATTTT
TRBJ2-5 | 12 | TRBV7-9 | . | . | CASSLGTETQYF | TGTGCCAGCAGCTTAGGGACGGAGACCCAGTACTTC
TRBJ2-7 | 12 | TRBV2 | . | few | CASSELSYEQYF | TGTGCCAGCAGTGAACTCAGCTACGAGCAGTACTTC
TRBJ2-5 | 15 | TRBV7-2 | . | . | CASSRSAGMQETQYF | TGTGCCAGCAGCCGTAGCGCAGGGATGCAAGAGACCCAGTACTTC
TRBJ1-2 | 14 | TRBV5-4 | . | . | CASSSRTLIGGYTF | TGTGCCAGCAGCTCGAGGACGTTAATTGGCGGCTACACCTTC
TRBJ2-3 | 17 | TRBV7-8 | TRBD2 | few | CASSTAPSGGAGDTQYF | TGTGCCAGCAGCACCGCGCCTAGCGGGGGGGCGGGAGATACGCAGTATTTT
TRBJ1-2 | 12 | TRBV29-1 | . | . | CSTRTDYYGYTF | TGCAGCACAAGGACAGATTACTATGGCTACACCTTC
TRBJ1-6 | 18 | TRBV6-1 | TRBD1 | . | CASSERDRGNSYNSPLHF | TGTGCCAGCAGTGAACGGGACAGGGGGAACTCCTATAATTCACCCCTCCACTTT
TRBJ1-6 | 13 | TRBV15 | . | . | CATRDPPNSPLHF | TGTGCCACCCGGGACCCCCCTAATTCACCCCTCCACTTT
TRBJ1-2 | 15 | TRBV6-5 | . | few | CASSYSEDSFYGYTF | TGTGCCAGCAGTTACTCTGAGGACAGCTTCTATGGCTACACCTTC
TRBJ1-1 | 18 | TRBV12-3/TRBV12-4 | . | . | CASSLPLREVWGNTEAFF | TGTGCCAGCAGTCTCCCCCTTAGGGAGGTATGGGGGAACACTGAAGCTTTCTTT
TRBJ2-2 | 15 | TRBV20-1 | . | . | CSARPGLRFAGELFF | TGCAGTGCTAGGCCTGGACTACGTTTTGCCGGGGAGCTGTTTTTT
TRBJ2-7 | 14 | TRBV7-2 | TRBD2 | . | CASSYGGASYEQYF | TGTGCCAGCAGCTACGGGGGGGCTTCCTACGAGCAGTACTTC
TRBJ2-3 | 15 | TRBV9 | . | . | CASSVQGVRGDTQYF | TGTGCCAGCAGCGTCCAGGGAGTAAGGGGAGATACGCAGTATTTT
TRBJ2-7 | 14 | TRBV29-1 | TRBD2 | . | CSASLGREGSEQYF | TGCAGCGCCTCGCTAGGGCGGGAGGGGAGCGAGCAGTACTTC
TRBJ1-3 | 14 | TRBV2 | . | . | CASVSSGFENTIYF | TGTGCCAGTGTGTCTTCCGGTTTCGAAAACACCATATATTTT
TRBJ2-5 | 15 | TRBV10-3 | TRBD2 | . | CAIKSGTSDQETQYF | TGTGCCATCAAGTCCGGGACTAGCGACCAAGAGACCCAGTACTTC
TRBJ1-6 | 13 | TRBV5-5 | . | . | CASSQDENSPLHF | TGCGCCAGCAGCCAAGATGAGAATTCACCCCTCCACTTT
TRBJ2-7 | 13 | TRBV5-1 | . | . | CASSSPGQDEQYF | TGCGCCAGCAGCTCGCCAGGGCAGGATGAGCAGTACTTC
TRBJ2-5 | 13 | TRBV9 | . | few | CASSVERIETQYF | TGTGCCAGCAGCGTAGAGCGGATCGAGACCCAGTACTTC
TRBJ2-5 | 16 | TRBV7-8 | TRBD2 | . | CASTITSGGSGETQYF | TGTGCCAGCACCATAACTAGCGGGGGGTCGGGAGAGACCCAGTACTTC
TRBJ2-3 | 13 | TRBV12-3/TRBV12-4 | . | once | CASSTLQLWPQYF | TGTGCCAGCAGTACCTTACAGCTATGGCCACAGTATTTT
TRBJ2-5 | 14 | TRBV2 | TRBD1 | . | CASSEGTVAETQYF | TGTGCCAGCAGTGAGGGGACAGTTGCGGAGACCCAGTACTTC
TRBJ1-2 | 12 | TRBV19 | . | . | CASSIQGSGYTF | TGTGCCAGTAGTATACAGGGGAGTGGCTACACCTTC
TRBJ2-7 | 13 | TRBV7-6 | TRBD1 | few | CASRPTGVDEQYF | TGTGCCAGCAGACCGACAGGGGTAGACGAGCAGTACTTC
TRBJ2-1 | 15 | TRBV5-1 | . | . | CASSPESGSYNEQFF | TGCGCCAGCAGCCCGGAGAGCGGGTCCTACAATGAGCAGTTCTTC
TRBJ2-6 | 16 | TRBV20-1 | . | . | CSASTGSNSGANVLTF | TGCAGTGCTAGTACCGGGAGCAACTCTGGGGCCAACGTCCTGACTTTC
TRBJ2-3 | 15 | TRBV7-3 | TRBD2 | . | CASSPTSGRVDTQYF | TGTGCCAGCAGCCCAACTAGCGGGAGGGTGGACACGCAGTATTTT
TRBJ2-1 | 13 | TRBV7-3 | TRBD1 | . | CASSLGQVNEQFF | TGTGCCAGCAGCTTAGGACAGGTCAATGAGCAGTTCTTC
TRBJ2-1 | 15 | TRBV24-1 | . | . | CATSDPAGTGGEQFF | TGTGCCACCAGTGACCCCGCCGGGACCGGAGGTGAGCAGTTCTTC
TRBJ2-2 | 13 | TRBV10-3 | TRBD2 | . | CASMTSYTGELFF | TGTGCCAGCATGACTAGCTACACCGGGGAGCTGTTTTTT
TRBJ2-7 | 15 | TRBV6-5 | . | . | CASSYGLAGSYEQYF | TGTGCCAGCAGTTACGGGCTAGCCGGATCCTACGAGCAGTACTTC
TRBJ2-7 | 17 | TRBV7-2 | . | . | CASSLERGSGIAYEQYF | TGTGCCAGCAGCTTAGAAAGGGGATCAGGGATCGCCTACGAGCAGTACTTC
TRBJ2-5 | 15 | TRBV2 | TRBD2 | . | CASARTSGGQETQYF | TGTGCCAGCGCTAGGACTAGCGGGGGCCAAGAGACCCAGTACTTC
TRBJ2-2 | 14 | TRBV5-1 | . | . | CASSYDSNTGELFF | TGCGCCAGCAGCTACGACAGTAACACCGGGGAGCTGTTTTTT
TRBJ2-5 | 15 | TRBV7-9 | TRBD2 | . | CASSLVGGGLETQYF | TGTGCCAGCAGCTTAGTTGGGGGGGGTTTGGAGACCCAGTACTTC
TRBJ2-7 | 15 | TRBV3-1 | . | . | CASSLSGDFTYEQYF | TGTGCCAGCAGTCTCTCCGGCGACTTCACCTACGAGCAGTACTTC
TRBJ1-5 | 14 | TRBV24-1 | . | few | CATSEGRGNQPQHF | TGTGCCACCAGTGAGGGCCGGGGCAATCAGCCCCAGCATTTT
TRBJ1-2 | 14 | TRBV19 | TRBD1 | . | CASSRQGAEYGYTF | TGTGCCAGTAGTCGACAGGGGGCTGAGTATGGCTACACCTTC
TRBJ2-1 | 16 | TRBV6-4 | TRBD1 | . | CASSDGTGGEYNEQFF | TGTGCCAGCAGTGACGGGACAGGGGGGGAATACAATGAGCAGTTCTTC
TRBJ1-2 | 13 | TRBV24-1 | . | . | CATSDGNSLGYTF | TGTGCCACCAGTGATGGTAACAGTTTGGGCTACACCTTC
TRBJ1-1 | 13 | TRBV7-2 | . | . | CASRLGLNTEAFF | TGTGCCAGCAGACTCGGTCTGAACACTGAAGCTTTCTTT
TRBJ2-5 | 14 | TRBV7-6 | TRBD1 | . | CASSLLTGEETQYF | TGTGCCAGCAGCTTACTTACAGGGGAAGAGACCCAGTACTTC
TRBJ2-1 | 14 | TRBV10-3 | . | few | CAISEGRVYNEQFF | TGTGCCATCAGTGAGGGCAGGGTCTACAATGAGCAGTTCTTC
TRBJ2-5 | 13 | TRBV19 | . | few | CASSIRRQETQYF | TGTGCCAGTAGTATTCGGCGGCAAGAGACCCAGTACTTC